The T cell receptor beta chain described here comes from a study of blood T cell repertoires in COVID-19. The overall study: Italy, Spain and the United States were the sources of the convalescent and acute COVID-19 samples. From T cells, B-cell-depleted T cells, or PBMCs came the material, which was cDNA or gDNA.

How the authors handled the data: How many nucleated cells were present was estimated from reference gene primer amplification. Here immunoSEQ multiplex PCR was the method, and the copy in TCRdb shows in-frame clones only, minus some. D and trimming come from the DNA, and the V and J calls and clone size come from that table. The sample includes hundreds of thousands of clones, about four fifths of them seen just once. Germline V CDR1 and CDR2: SNHLY, FYNNEI. V dropped 7 bases and J dropped 4 bases, with 14 bases sitting between them. This CDR3 spans 15 amino acids. The V gene is TRBV2, the J gene TRBJ2-6, with D perhaps matching TRBD2 (6 bases). The sequence was obtained from a woman in her forties or fifties who had recovered from COVID-19. The source material was peripheral blood. Here the CDR3 DNA reads TGTGCCAGCATCCAAGGGACTGCCGGGGCCAACGTCCTGACTTTC. It translates to CASIQGTAGANVLTF.